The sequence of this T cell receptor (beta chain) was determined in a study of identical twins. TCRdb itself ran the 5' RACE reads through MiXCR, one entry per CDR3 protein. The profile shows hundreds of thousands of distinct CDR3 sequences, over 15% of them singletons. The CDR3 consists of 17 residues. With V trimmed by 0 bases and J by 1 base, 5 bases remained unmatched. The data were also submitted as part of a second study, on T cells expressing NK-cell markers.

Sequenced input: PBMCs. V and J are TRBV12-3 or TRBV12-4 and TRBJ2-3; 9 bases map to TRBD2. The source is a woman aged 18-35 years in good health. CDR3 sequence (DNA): TGTGCCAGCAGTTTAGCGGAGGTAGCGGGGGGCACAGATACGCAGTATTTT. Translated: CASSLAEVAGGTDTQYF.